The 26 T cell receptor beta chains below were found in one sample sequenced in a study of STAT5B mutations in CD4+ large granular lymphocyte leukemia. The method was immunoSEQ multiplex PCR; TCRdb's version includes in-frame clones alone and lacks a portion of them. The table includes about 38,000 clones, roughly 85% detected once. Material: CD4+ T cells from blood buffy coats. These receptors all stem from a human donor in good health.

The chain couples TRBV6-8 to TRBJ1-4; 7 bases agree with TRBD1. V lost 7 bases and J lost 3; bases outside the gene matches: 14. CDR1 and CDR2 (germline): MNHGY, SAAAGT. The CDR3 is made up of 17 amino acids. The CDR3 bases are TGTGCCAGCAAAGGGCACAGGGGATCCTCAGCTAATGAAAAACTGTTTTTT. Translating gives CASKGHRGSSANEKLFF.

The genes are TRBV5-1 and TRBJ1-4; TRBD1 agrees at 7 bases. CDR3 length: 17 residues. The ends lost 4 bases at V and 8 bases at J; junction bases unmatched: 17. Germline V gene data show CDR1 as SGHRS and CDR2 as YFSETQ. The CDR3 spells CASSPWTGQPLSEKLFF. The CDR3 region has the DNA TGCGCCAGCAGCCCCTGGACAGGCCAGCCCTTATCCGAAAAACTGTTTTTT. Drawing the rest from reference TRBV5-1 and TRBJ1-4, the complete variable domain is KAGVTQTPRYLIKTRGQQVTLSCSPISGHRSVSWYQQTPGQGLQFLFEYFSETQRNKGNFPGRFSGRQFSNSRSEMNVSTLELGDSALYLCASSPWTGQPLSEKLFFGSGTQLSVL.

The V call is TRBV9, the J call TRBJ2-5, with D possibly being TRBD1 or TRBD2 (5 bases each). Germline V gene data show CDR1 as SGDLS and CDR2 as YYNGEE. V was shortened by 0 bases and J by 5 bases, with 8 bases between the two germline ends. The CDR3 covers 13 residues. CDR3 sequence: CASSVGGWETQYF. DNA of the CDR3: TGTGCCAGCAGCGTAGGGGGGTGGGAGACCCAGTACTTC. The full variable domain, its missing parts supplied by reference TRBV9 and TRBJ2-5, is DSGVTQTPKHLITATGQRVTLRCSPRSGDLSVYWYQQSLDQGLQFLIQYYNGEERAKGNILERFSAQQFPDLHSELNLSSLELGDSALYFCASSVGGWETQYFGPGTRLLVL.

The V gene is TRBV23-1, the J gene TRBJ2-4; the D gene is possibly TRBD1 (5 bases). TRBV23-1 is an open reading frame whose function is uncertain. Trimming removed 6 bases at V and 0 bases at J, with 12 bases between. CDR3 length equals 15 residues. CDR3: CASREQEEAKNIQYF. CDR3 nucleotide sequence: TGCGCCAGCAGGGAACAGGAAGAAGCCAAAAACATTCAGTACTTC.

This sequence joins TRBV2 and TRBJ2-7; 7 bases fit TRBD1. The V segment lost 7 bases and the J segment 5 bases; nucleotides outside the gene matches: 11. The CDR3 loop spans 14 amino acids. CDR1 and CDR2 from the germline V gene are SNHLY and FYNNEI. CDR3 residues: CASMGRGHMDEQYF. The CDR3 bases are TGTGCCAGCATGGGAAGGGGGCACATGGACGAGCAGTACTTC. Supplemented by reference TRBV2 and TRBJ2-7, the full variable domain reads EPEVTQTPSHQVTQMGQEVILRCVPISNHLYFYWYRQILGQKVEFLVSFYNNEISEKSEIFDDQFSVERPDGSNFTLKIRSTKLEDSAMYFCASMGRGHMDEQYFGPGTRLTVT.

The rearrangement joins TRBV6-1 to TRBJ2-1; D is unresolved. Per the germline V gene, CDR1 is MNHNS and CDR2 is SASEGT. V was pared by 0 bases and J by 6 bases, with 15 bases between. The CDR3 is made up of 16 amino acids. This CDR3 is CASSEARSPSRNEQFF. CDR3 DNA: TGTGCCAGCAGTGAAGCTCGGAGTCCCTCCCGCAATGAGCAGTTCTTC.

V usage is TRBV5-6 and J usage is TRBJ2-5; D gene ambiguous. Germline lookup yields CDR1 SGHDT and CDR2 YYEEEE. This CDR3 has 14 residues. The germline V and J ends were trimmed by 4 bases and 5 bases, with 15 bases remaining between them. The CDR3 DNA is TGTGCCAGCAGCCCGGATTATGCCTGGGAGACCCAGTACTTC. Its translation is CASSPDYAWETQYF.

J is TRBJ2-5 and V is TRBV29-1, with 7 bases that match TRBD1. Germline V lookup: CDR1 SQVTM, CDR2 ANQGSEA. The CDR3 runs 13 residues. V was pared by 7 bases and J by 2 bases, with 7 bases of the junction left unmatched. This CDR3 is CSGQGMGQETQYF. The CDR3 region has the DNA TGCAGCGGACAGGGAATGGGACAAGAGACCCAGTACTTC.

The chain uses TRBV15 and TRBJ2-5; D is uncertain. Per germline, CDR1 LNHNV and CDR2 YYDKDF (reference sequence). V lost 0 bases to trimming and J lost 5 bases, with 4 bases between them. The CDR3 has 12 residues. CDR3 sequence: CATSRDTETQYF. The CDR3 DNA follows: TGTGCCACCAGCAGAGATACCGAGACCCAGTACTTC.

V usage is TRBV5-1 and J usage is TRBJ2-4; either TRBD1 or TRBD2 may supply D (6 bases each). Trimming took 3 bases from V and 0 from J, leaving 13 bases between them. The V gene's germline CDR1 is SGHRS and CDR2 YFSETQ. CDR3 length: 16 residues. The CDR3 nucleotides read TGCGCCAGCAGCTCGGACGGGGGCCTAGCCAAAAACATTCAGTACTTC. Its protein is CASSSDGGLAKNIQYF.

The chain couples TRBV7-2 to TRBJ2-3, with unresolved D. Looked up from germline, CDR1 is SGHTA and CDR2 is FQGNSA. Trimming took 5 bases from V and 4 from J, leaving 10 bases between them. This CDR3 region has 13 residues. The CDR3 reads CASSQSTADTQYF. CDR3 bases: TGTGCCAGCAGCCAAAGTACGGCAGATACGCAGTATTTT.

This sequence joins TRBV7-6 and TRBJ1-6; the D gene is possibly TRBD1 (5 bases). Looked up from germline, CDR1 is SGHVS and CDR2 is FNYEAQ. This CDR3 comprises 14 residues. V lost 2 bases to trimming and J lost 8 bases, with 10 bases between them. CDR3 loop: CASSLRGEDSPLHF. The CDR3 nucleotides read TGTGCCAGCAGCTTACGGGGGGAGGATTCACCCCTCCACTTT.

The chain carries TRBV2 and TRBJ2-3, with a weak D call TRBD2 (6 bases). Trimming stripped 6 bases from V and 0 bases from J, with 10 bases between. The CDR3 sequence is 14 residues long. Germline V gene data show CDR1 as SNHLY and CDR2 as FYNNEI. CDR3 residues: CASRGGRSTDTQYF. The CDR3 nucleotides are TGTGCCAGCAGGGGAGGACGTAGCACAGATACGCAGTATTTT. Full variable domain (remainder filled in from reference TRBV2 and TRBJ2-3): EPEVTQTPSHQVTQMGQEVILRCVPISNHLYFYWYRQILGQKVEFLVSFYNNEISEKSEIFDDQFSVERPDGSNFTLKIRSTKLEDSAMYFCASRGGRSTDTQYFGPGTRLTVL.

The chain carries TRBV27 and TRBJ1-6; TRBD1 might be the D (5 bases). V lost 3 bases to trimming and J lost 7 bases, with 13 bases between them. The germline V gene has CDR1 MNHEY and CDR2 SMNVEV (reference sequence). This CDR3 has 15 residues. The CDR3 region is CASSFVRQLNSPLHF. The CDR3 DNA sequence: TGTGCCAGCAGTTTCGTTAGACAGCTCAATTCACCCCTCCACTTT.

V usage is TRBV5-1 and J usage is TRBJ2-3, with D perhaps matching TRBD1 (5 bases). The CDR3 extends over 14 amino acids. Germline lookup yields CDR1 SGHRS and CDR2 YFSETQ. The ends were cut back, 4 bases at V and 0 bases at J, with 9 bases in the middle. In nucleotides, the CDR3 is TGCGCCAGCAGCCGACAGCCTAGCACAGATACGCAGTATTTT. Translation: CASSRQPSTDTQYF.

The chain is built from TRBV18 and TRBJ2-3; D unresolved. Germline V CDR1 and CDR2: KGHSH, LQKENI. The ends were cut back, 0 bases at V and 4 bases at J, with 8 bases in the middle. This CDR3 contains 14 residues. The CDR3 protein is CASSPPMRPDTQYF. The CDR3 nucleotides are TGTGCCAGCTCACCACCTATGAGACCAGATACGCAGTATTTT.

This chain connects TRBV30 to TRBJ1-5, with D possibly TRBD1 on 5 matching bases. V lost 2 bases, J lost 7 bases, and 18 bases lay in between. The germline gives CDR1 GTSNPN, CDR2 SVGIG (reference sequence). This CDR3 is 15 amino acids long. The CDR3 DNA reads as TGTGCCTGGAGTCGAGGGGAGCACAGTGGACAGCCCCAGCATTTT. Translated, it gives CAWSRGEHSGQPQHF.

This clone has a single count. V is TRBV5-1 and J is TRBJ2-1; the match to TRBD2 covers 9 bases. Germline trimming cut 1 base from V and 6 bases from J; bases unmatched to any gene: 8. The germline gives CDR1 SGHRS, CDR2 YFSETQ. The CDR3 is 16 residues long. CDR3 DNA: TGCGCCAGCAGCTTGTATGGCGGGGGGGGCGGCAATGAGCAGTTCTTC. This sequence encodes CASSLYGGGGGNEQFF.

J is TRBJ2-3 and V is TRBV5-1; no clear D. Trimming removed 0 bases at V and 0 bases at J, with 8 bases between. The germline CDR1 and CDR2 sequences are SGHRS and YFSETQ. The CDR3 extends over 15 amino acids. CDR3 coding DNA: TGCGCCAGCAGCTTGGATCTCAGGAGCACAGATACGCAGTATTTT. It translates to CASSLDLRSTDTQYF.

The genes are TRBV27 and TRBJ2-7; 10 nucleotides agree with TRBD2. Germline V lookup: CDR1 MNHEY, CDR2 SMNVEV (reference sequence). V lost 4 bases and J lost 0; bases outside the gene matches: 6. CDR3 length: 16 residues. The CDR3 region is CASSSLSGRSSYEQYF. CDR3 DNA: TGTGCCAGCAGTTCCCTTAGCGGGAGGAGCTCCTACGAGCAGTACTTC.

The chain is built from TRBV6-6 and TRBJ2-4, with no clear D. From germline, CDR1 is MNHNY and CDR2 SVGAGI (reference sequence). Trimming shortened V by 6 bases and J by 8 bases, and 14 bases separated the two germline ends. The CDR3 is 13 residues long. The CDR3 reads CASREPTVDIQYF. In DNA form, the CDR3 reads TGTGCCAGCAGGGAGCCTACAGTGGACATTCAGTACTTC.

The V call is TRBV7-6, the J call TRBJ2-2; 8 bases agree with TRBD1. Trimming cost V 5 bases and J 6 bases; bases outside gene matches: 2. CDR3 length equals 13 residues. Germline CDR1 SGHVS, CDR2 FNYEAQ. The CDR3 region has the DNA TGTGCCAGCAGCCCCAGGGGGCCCGGGGAGCTGTTTTTT. It yields the protein CASSPRGPGELFF.

As concerns this clone: The sample holds other DNA sequences that translate to the same CDR3. The DNA for the CDR3 is TGTGCCAGCAGCTTATCTGGGTACGAGCAGTACTTC. Translating it yields CASSLSGYEQYF. The chain uses TRBV7-2 and TRBJ2-7; no firm D call. In germline, CDR1 is SGHTA, CDR2 FQGNSA. Trimming stripped 2 bases from V and 4 bases from J, with 6 bases between. The CDR3 contains 12 residues.

V is TRBV19 and J is TRBJ1-2; tentative D call: TRBD1 (5 bases). Trimming took 4 bases from V and 2 from J, leaving 14 bases between them. Per germline, CDR1 LNHDA and CDR2 SQIVND (reference sequence). The CDR3 length is 15 residues. DNA for the CDR3: TGTGCCAGTAGTACCCCGGGACTCTTAAACTATGGCTACACCTTC. This codes for CASSTPGLLNYGYTF.

The chain links TRBV11-2 to TRBJ1-1; perhaps TRBD1 as D (6 bases). The CDR3 length is 14 residues. With 6 bases removed from V and 4 bases from J, the gap between germline ends came to 15 bases. The germline V gene has CDR1 SGHAT and CDR2 FQNNGV. The CDR3 reads CASSSGTTTTEAFF. CDR3 nucleotide sequence: TGTGCCAGCAGTTCCGGGACAACCACCACTGAAGCTTTCTTT. The full variable domain, its missing parts supplied by reference TRBV11-2 and TRBJ1-1, is EAGVAQSPRYKIIEKRQSVAFWCNPISGHATLYWYQQILGQGPKLLIQFQNNGVVDDSQLPKDRFSAERLKGVDSTLKIQPAKLEDSAVYLCASSSGTTTTEAFFGQGTRLTVV.

The V call is TRBV4-1, the J call TRBJ2-7; TRBD1 aligns across 10 bases. Per germline, CDR1 MGHRA and CDR2 YSYEKL. The CDR3 has 14 residues. J was trimmed by 2 bases and V by 4 bases; bases with no gene match: 2. This CDR3 reads CASSRDRGTYEQYF. The CDR3 region has the DNA TGCGCCAGCAGCCGGGACAGGGGTACCTACGAGCAGTACTTC.